The 2 T cell receptor beta chains below all came from one sample that was sequenced in a study of Graves' ophthalmopathy and Graves' hyperthyroidism. Investigators amplified TCR beta CDR3 regions from RNA transcripts. HTBI primers primed a first-round RT-PCR, and a second-round multiplex PCR followed. TCRdb called the multiplex PCR reads again in MiXCR, with one record for every CDR3 protein. This sample yields 600,000 to 950,000 distinct CDR3 sequences, of which 35% to 50% are seen a single time; roughly 45% belongs to the top ten. Sequences were obtained from peripheral blood. These receptors all come from an adult man with Graves' ophthalmopathy.

This sequence joins TRBV6-1 and TRBJ2-7, with TRBD1 matching 9 bases. The CDR3 loop spans 11 amino acids. The germline CDR1 and CDR2 sequences are MNHNS and SASEGT. J was trimmed by 9 bases and V by 8 bases; bases with no gene match: 5. CDR3 protein: CASPGQGRQYF. In nucleotides, the CDR3 is TGTGCCAGCCCTGGACAGGGGAGGCAGTACTTC.

The chain carries TRBV2 and TRBJ2-5; TRBD1 matches 8 bases. Trimming took 5 bases from V and 2 from J; bases not matched to a gene: 4. The CDR3 has 14 amino acids. Germline CDR1 reads SNHLY; CDR2 reads FYNNEI. In DNA, the CDR3 is TGTGCCAGCAGTAACAGGGGGACGCAAGAGACCCAGTACTTC. Protein product: CASSNRGTQETQYF.